The table lists the clone carrying this T cell receptor (beta chain) with many counts. Its antigen is as yet unknown. The germline V gene encodes CDR1 SGHRS and CDR2 YFSETQ. V lost 0 bases to trimming and J lost 7 bases; unmatched junction nucleotides: 10. The CDR3 totals 15 residues. The source of the sample is a study of T cells in Graves' hyperthyroidism and ophthalmopathy. General observations from the study: A median about 6.5 months before onset, the model predicted ophthalmopathy.

The CDR3 regions of TCR beta were amplified from RNA transcripts. First-round RT-PCR with HTBI primers amplified the TCR CDR3 region. TCRdb reanalysed the multiplex PCR reads using MiXCR and keeps one entry per CDR3 protein. The repertoire holds fewer than 450,000 distinct CDR3 sequences, with 15% to 20% as singletons. Diagnosing involved the use of clinical symptoms, serum thyroxine and TRAb, thyroid ultrasound and orbital computed tomography. Extraction of PBMCs used 8.5 to 10 ml of fresh peripheral blood. The gene calls are TRBV5-1 and TRBJ2-7; 7 nucleotides line up with TRBD2. The sample consisted of blood. The sequence was obtained from a woman aged 30 to 39 with Graves' hyperthyroidism that later progressed to Graves' ophthalmopathy. In DNA form, the CDR3 reads TGCGCCAGCAGCTTGGAGCCTAGCGGCGACGTGGAGCAGTACTTC. Translation gives CASSLEPSGDVEQYF.